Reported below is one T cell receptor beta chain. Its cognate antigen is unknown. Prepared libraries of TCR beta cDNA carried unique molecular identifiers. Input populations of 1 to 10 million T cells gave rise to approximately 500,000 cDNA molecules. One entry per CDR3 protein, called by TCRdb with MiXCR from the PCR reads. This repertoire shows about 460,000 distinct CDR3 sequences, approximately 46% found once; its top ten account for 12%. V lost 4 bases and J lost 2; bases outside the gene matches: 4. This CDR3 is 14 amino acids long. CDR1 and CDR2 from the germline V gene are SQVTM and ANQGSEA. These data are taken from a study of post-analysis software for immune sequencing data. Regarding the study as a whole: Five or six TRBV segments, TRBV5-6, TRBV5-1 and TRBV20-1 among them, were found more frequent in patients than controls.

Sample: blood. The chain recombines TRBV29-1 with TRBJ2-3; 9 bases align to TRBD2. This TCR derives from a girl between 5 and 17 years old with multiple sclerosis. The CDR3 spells CSVGEREVTDTQYF. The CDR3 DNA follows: TGCAGCGTTGGGGAGCGGGAGGTCACAGATACGCAGTATTTT.